The sequence of this T cell receptor beta chain was determined in a study of post-analysis software for immune sequencing data. The germline V gene has CDR1 MNHEY and CDR2 SVGAGI. The CDR3 is 15 amino acids. The V segment lost 3 bases and the J segment 5 bases; nucleotides outside the gene matches: 6. Study-wide results and limits: About 5 TRBV segments were more frequent in patients than controls; TRBV5-6, TRBV5-1 and TRBV20-1 belonged to this group.

A word on this clonotype: The antigen is undetermined.

TCR beta cDNA libraries included unique molecular identifiers. TCRdb ran MiXCR on the PCR reads and lists one entry per CDR3 protein. The sample has 450,000 to 650,000 distinct CDR3 sequences; 44% are singletons. V usage is TRBV6-5 and J usage is TRBJ2-5; 10 bases match TRBD2. This clonotype was sampled from a girl between 5 and 17 years old with multiple sclerosis. Sequences were obtained from blood. This CDR3 is CASSYLAGEWETQYF. The CDR3 DNA is TGTGCCAGCAGTTATCTAGCGGGAGAGTGGGAGACCCAGTACTTC.